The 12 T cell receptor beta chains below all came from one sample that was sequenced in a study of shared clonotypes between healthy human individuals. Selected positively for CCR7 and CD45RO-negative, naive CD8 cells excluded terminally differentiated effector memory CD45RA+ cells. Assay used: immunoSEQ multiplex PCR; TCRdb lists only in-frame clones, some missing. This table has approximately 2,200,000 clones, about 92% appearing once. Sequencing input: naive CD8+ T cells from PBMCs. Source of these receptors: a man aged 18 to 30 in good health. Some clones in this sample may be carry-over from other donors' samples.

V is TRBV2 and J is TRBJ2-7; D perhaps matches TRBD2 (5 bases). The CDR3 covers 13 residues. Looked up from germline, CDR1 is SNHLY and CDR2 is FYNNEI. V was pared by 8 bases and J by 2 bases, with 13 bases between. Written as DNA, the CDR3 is TGTGCCAGCGGCGGGCCTAATACCTACGAGCAGTACTTC. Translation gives CASGGPNTYEQYF.

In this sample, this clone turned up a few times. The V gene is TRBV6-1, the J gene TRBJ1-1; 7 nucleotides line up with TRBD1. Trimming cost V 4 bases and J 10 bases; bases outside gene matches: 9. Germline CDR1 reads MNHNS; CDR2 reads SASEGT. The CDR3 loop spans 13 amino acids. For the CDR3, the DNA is TGTGCCAGCAGTGGGTACAGGGGATCGGGAGCTTTCTTT. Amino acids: CASSGYRGSGAFF.

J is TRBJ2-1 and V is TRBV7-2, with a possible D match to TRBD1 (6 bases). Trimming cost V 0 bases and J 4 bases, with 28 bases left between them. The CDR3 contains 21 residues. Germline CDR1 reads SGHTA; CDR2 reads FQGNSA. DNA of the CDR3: TGTGCCAGCAGCTTAGCCCCTCCGGGGCCTCGAACCGGGACACTTTACAATGAGCAGTTCTTC. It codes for CASSLAPPGPRTGTLYNEQFF.

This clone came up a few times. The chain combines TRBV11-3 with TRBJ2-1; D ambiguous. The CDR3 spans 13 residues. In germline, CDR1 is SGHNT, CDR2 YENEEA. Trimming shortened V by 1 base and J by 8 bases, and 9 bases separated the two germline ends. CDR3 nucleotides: TGTGCCAGCAGCTTAGTTATGAGCGATGAGCAGTTCTTC. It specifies CASSLVMSDEQFF.

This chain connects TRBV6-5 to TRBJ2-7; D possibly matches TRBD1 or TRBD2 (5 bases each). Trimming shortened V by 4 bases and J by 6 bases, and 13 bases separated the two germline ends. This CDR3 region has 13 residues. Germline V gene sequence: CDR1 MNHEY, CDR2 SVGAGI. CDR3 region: CASSSHLGTEQYF. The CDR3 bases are TGTGCCAGCAGTTCCCACTTGGGGACCGAGCAGTACTTC.

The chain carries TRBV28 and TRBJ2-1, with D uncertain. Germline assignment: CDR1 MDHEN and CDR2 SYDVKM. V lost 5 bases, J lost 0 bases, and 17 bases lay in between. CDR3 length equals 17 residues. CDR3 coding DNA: TGTGCCAGCAGTCCCGCGCCGTGGCGTAGCTCCTACAATGAGCAGTTCTTC. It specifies CASSPAPWRSSYNEQFF.

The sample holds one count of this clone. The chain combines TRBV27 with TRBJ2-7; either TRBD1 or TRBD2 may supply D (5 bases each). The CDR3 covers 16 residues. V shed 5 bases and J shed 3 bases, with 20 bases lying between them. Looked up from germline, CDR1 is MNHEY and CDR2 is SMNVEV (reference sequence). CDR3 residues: CASSLGRSKGVYEQYF. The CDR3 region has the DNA TGTGCCAGCAGTCTGGGACGGTCAAAGGGTGTCTACGAGCAGTACTTC.

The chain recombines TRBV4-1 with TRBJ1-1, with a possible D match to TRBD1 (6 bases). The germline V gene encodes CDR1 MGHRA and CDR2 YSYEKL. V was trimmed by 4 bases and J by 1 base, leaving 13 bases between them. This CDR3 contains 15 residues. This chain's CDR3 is CASSRIGGSNTEAFF. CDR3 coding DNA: TGCGCCAGCAGCCGTATTGGGGGCTCGAACACTGAAGCTTTCTTT.

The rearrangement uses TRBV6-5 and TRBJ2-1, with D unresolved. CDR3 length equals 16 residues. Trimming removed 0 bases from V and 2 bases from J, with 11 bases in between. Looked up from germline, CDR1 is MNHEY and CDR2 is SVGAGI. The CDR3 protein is CASSYSNQFAYNEQFF. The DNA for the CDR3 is TGTGCCAGCAGTTACTCGAACCAGTTTGCCTACAATGAGCAGTTCTTC.

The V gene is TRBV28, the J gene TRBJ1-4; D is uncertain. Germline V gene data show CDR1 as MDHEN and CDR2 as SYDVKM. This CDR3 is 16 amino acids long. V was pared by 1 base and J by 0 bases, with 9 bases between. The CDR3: CASSLYDGATNEKLFF. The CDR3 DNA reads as TGTGCCAGCAGTTTATACGACGGTGCAACTAATGAAAAACTGTTTTTT.

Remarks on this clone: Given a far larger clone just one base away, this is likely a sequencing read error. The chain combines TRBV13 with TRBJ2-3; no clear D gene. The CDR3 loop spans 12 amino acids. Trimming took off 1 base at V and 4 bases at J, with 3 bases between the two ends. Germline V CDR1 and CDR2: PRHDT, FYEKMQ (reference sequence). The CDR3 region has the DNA TGTGCCAGCAGCTTAGACGCAGATACGCAGTATTTT. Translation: CASSLDADTQYF.

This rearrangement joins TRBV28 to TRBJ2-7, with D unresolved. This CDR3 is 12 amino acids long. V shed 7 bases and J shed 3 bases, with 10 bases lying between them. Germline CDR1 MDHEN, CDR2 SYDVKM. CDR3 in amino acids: CASNWKNYEQYF. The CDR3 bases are TGTGCCAGCAATTGGAAGAACTACGAGCAGTACTTC.